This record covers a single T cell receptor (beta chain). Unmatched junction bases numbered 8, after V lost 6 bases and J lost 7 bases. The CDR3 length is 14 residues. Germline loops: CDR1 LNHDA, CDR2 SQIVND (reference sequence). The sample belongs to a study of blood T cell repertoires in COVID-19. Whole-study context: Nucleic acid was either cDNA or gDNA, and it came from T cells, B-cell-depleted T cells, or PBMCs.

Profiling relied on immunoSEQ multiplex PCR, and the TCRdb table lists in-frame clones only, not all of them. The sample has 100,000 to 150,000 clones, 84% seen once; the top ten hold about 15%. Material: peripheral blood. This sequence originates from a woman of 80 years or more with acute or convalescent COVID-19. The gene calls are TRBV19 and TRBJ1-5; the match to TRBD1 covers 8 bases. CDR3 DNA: TGTGCCAGTAGGGAGACAGGGGCGTCCCAGCCCCAGCATTTT. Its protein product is CASRETGASQPQHF.